This T cell receptor (beta chain) emerged from a study of T cell responses to AZD1222 COVID-19 vaccine (dated by TCRdb to 2020 to 2022). The study in broad terms: AZD1222 recipients given second doses at about 4 weeks or at about 12 weeks were pooled, since spike-specific TCR depth and breadth were not found to differ between the two schedules. A total of just over 230 trial participants underwent TCR sequencing, of whom roughly 210 had received two doses of AZD1222 and 26 had received two doses of the MenACWY control vaccine. Trial participants were enrolled into age subgroups of 18-55, 56-69 and 70-plus years, which contained around 150, 28 and 57 TCR-sequenced participants, respectively. General conclusions and limits of the study: A significant rise in spike-specific TCR breadth and depth was observed after two AZD1222 doses relative to day 0 and relative to MenACWY recipients. Reportedly, almost half of the unique spike-specific TCRs recognized epitopes lying outside the regions that are mutated in the B.1.351 and B.1.1.7 variants. Because no day 14 peak-response samples were available, the repertoires could be characterized only after the peak T cell response. The whole spike protein was spanned by vaccine-associated CD4 TCRs, and dominant responses were seen in regions 160-218 and 743-854. Conclusions about previously exposed vaccinees are limited because only a handful of AZD1222 recipients were SARS-CoV-2 seropositive at baseline. The 56-69-year group was small, and its depth increase did not reach significance, likely because of low power. Most participants were white British and females outnumbered males, and the authors suggested that clonal diversity may have been underestimated.

A word on this clone: Its antigen specificity is not known. Per-base qualities were not stored, and no clone one base away is much larger.

The meaning of the sample's time point label: baseline before first vaccination. The vaccinee samples were drawn from two UK trials, COV001 and COV002, one of which was a single-blind randomized controlled phase 2/3 trial testing AZD1222 (ChAdOx1 nCoV-19) in healthy adults. For TCRbeta chain sequencing, PBMC samples from trial participants were taken at day 0 and at day 28 after the second dose. The CDR3 regions of human TCRbeta chains were analyzed by immunosequencing. Regarding the original processing steps: Repertoire TCRs were checked for matches against a reference library of SARS-CoV-2-specific TCRs that had been generated using the MIRA antigen-specificity platform. Breadth meant the fraction of unique TCRs that were SARS-CoV-2-associated, whereas depth meant the fraction of total T cells that were SARS-CoV-2-associated. Using the MIRA data, each spike-specific TCR was mapped to the spike region that the TCR reacts to and placed in a CD4 or CD8 class. Log10-transformed breadth and depth values were compared by one-way ANOVA with Sidak's multiple comparisons tests. Imported from immuneACCESS, the table was reduced by TCRdb to in-frame sequences with V and J called. These copies leave out some clones; in studies compared against another copy, an unresolved V gene accounts for under half, and the cause of the remainder is not known. V, J and clone size derive from that table, while D and trimming were established from the DNA sequence. For this sample there are 130,000 to 150,000 clones; around 90% appear just once. Together, the top ten hold around 5.2% of the sample.

The sample in question was peripheral blood, obtained on day 0 of AZD1222 vaccination. The source is an adult in good health.

The CDR3 has the sequence CASSWGGAEQFF. The bases are TGTGCCAGCAGCTGGGGGGGTGCTGAGCAGTTCTTC. The rearrangement combines TRBV5-5 with TRBJ2-1; the central 7 bases match TRBD2. CDR1 and CDR2 were assigned from the germline V gene (reference sequence) as SGHKS and YYEKEE. V has 3 bases trimmed and J has 9 bases trimmed; junction bases matching no gene number 3. Including the terminal cysteine and phenylalanine, the CDR3 comprises 12 residues. Of the read, only the CDR3 DNA is kept; its 36 bases are in frame from base 1.